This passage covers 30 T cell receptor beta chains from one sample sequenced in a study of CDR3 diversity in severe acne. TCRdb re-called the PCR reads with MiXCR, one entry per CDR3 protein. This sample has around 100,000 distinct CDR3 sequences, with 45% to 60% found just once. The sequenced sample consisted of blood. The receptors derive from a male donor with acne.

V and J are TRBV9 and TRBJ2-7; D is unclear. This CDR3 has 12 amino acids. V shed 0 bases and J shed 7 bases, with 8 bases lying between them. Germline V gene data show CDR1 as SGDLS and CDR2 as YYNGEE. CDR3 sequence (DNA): TGTGCCAGCAGCGTAGGGGTGGGGGAGCAGTACTTC. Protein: CASSVGVGEQYF. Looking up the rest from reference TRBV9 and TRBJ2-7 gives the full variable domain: DSGVTQTPKHLITATGQRVTLRCSPRSGDLSVYWYQQSLDQGLQFLIQYYNGEERAKGNILERFSAQQFPDLHSELNLSSLELGDSALYFCASSVGVGEQYFGPGTRLTVT.

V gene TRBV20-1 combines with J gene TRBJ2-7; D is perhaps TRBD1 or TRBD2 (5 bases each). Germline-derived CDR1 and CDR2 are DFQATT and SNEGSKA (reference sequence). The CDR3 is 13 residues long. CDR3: CSAGHSVSDEQYF. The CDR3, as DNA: TGCAGCGCAGGACATAGCGTTTCCGACGAGCAGTACTTC.

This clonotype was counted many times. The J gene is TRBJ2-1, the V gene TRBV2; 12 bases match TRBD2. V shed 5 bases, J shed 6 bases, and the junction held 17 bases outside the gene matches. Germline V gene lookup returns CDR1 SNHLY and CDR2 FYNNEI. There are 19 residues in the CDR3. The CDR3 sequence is CASSPGLAGFALGVNEQFF. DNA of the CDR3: TGTGCCAGCAGTCCAGGACTAGCGGGGTTCGCGCTCGGGGTCAATGAGCAGTTCTTC.

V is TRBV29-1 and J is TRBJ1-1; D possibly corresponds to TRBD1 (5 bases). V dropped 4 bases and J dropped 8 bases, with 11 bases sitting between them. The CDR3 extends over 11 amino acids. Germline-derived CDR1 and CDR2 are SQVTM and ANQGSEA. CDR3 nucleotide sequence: TGCAGCGTTGGCCGGGACCGAGAAGCTTTCTTT. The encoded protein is CSVGRDREAFF.

The CDR3 protein is CASSLGTEVGPQHF. The CDR3 coding sequence is TGTGCCAGCAGTTTAGGGACCGAGGTGGGTCCCCAGCATTTT. The rearrangement uses TRBV12-3 or TRBV12-4 and TRBJ1-5; D remains ambiguous. This CDR3 spans 14 amino acids. Trimming took 1 base from V and 10 from J, leaving 14 bases between them.

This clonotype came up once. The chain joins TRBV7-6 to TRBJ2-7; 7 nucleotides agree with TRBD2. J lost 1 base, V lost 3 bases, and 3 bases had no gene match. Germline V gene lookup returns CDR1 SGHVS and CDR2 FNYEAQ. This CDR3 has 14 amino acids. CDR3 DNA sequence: TGTGCCAGCAGCTTTGCTAGCGGATCCTACGAGCAGTACTTC. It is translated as CASSFASGSYEQYF.

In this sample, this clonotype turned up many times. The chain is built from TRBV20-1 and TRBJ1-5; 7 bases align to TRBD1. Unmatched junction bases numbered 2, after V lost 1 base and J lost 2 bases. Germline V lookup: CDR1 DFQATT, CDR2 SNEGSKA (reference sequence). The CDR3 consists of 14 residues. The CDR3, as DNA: TGCAGTGCTAGAGGGGACAGAGGCAATCAGCCCCAGCATTTT. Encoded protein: CSARGDRGNQPQHF.

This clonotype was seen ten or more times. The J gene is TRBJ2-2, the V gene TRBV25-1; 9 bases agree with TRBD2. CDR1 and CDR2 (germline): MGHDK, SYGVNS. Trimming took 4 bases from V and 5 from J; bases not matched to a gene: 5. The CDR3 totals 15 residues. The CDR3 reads CASSGGRAYTGELFF. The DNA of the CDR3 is TGTGCCAGCAGTGGCGGGAGGGCCTATACCGGGGAGCTGTTTTTT.

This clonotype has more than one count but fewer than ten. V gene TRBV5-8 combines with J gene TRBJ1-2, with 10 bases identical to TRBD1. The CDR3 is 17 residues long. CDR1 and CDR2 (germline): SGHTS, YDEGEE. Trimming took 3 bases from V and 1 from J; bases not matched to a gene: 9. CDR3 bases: TGTGCCAGCAGCTCAAGGTTCCGGGACAGGGGTAACTATGGCTACACCTTC. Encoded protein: CASSSRFRDRGNYGYTF.

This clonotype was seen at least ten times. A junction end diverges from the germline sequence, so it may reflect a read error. The CDR3 protein is CSARDRSYEQYF. The CDR3, as DNA: TGCAGTGCGAGAGACCGGTCCTACGAGCAGTACTTC. This sequence joins TRBV20-1 and TRBJ2-7; unclear D gene. The CDR3 covers 12 residues. Germline V gene data show CDR1 as DFQATT and CDR2 as SNEGSKA (reference sequence).

CDR3 in amino acids: CSGEAGSSYEQYF. Here the CDR3 DNA reads TGCAGCGGAGAGGCAGGGAGCTCCTACGAGCAGTACTTC. The rearrangement joins TRBV29-1 to TRBJ2-7, with D tentatively TRBD1 or TRBD2 (5 bases each). This CDR3 region has 13 residues. Trimming took 7 bases from V and 0 from J, leaving 13 bases between them. Germline CDR1 is SQVTM and CDR2 is ANQGSEA.

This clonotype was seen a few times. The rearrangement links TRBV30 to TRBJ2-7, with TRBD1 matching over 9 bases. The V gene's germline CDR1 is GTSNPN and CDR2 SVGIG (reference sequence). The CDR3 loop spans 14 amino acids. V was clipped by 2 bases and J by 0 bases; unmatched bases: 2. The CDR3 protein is CAWSRDRASYEQYF. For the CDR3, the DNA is TGTGCCTGGAGTCGGGACAGGGCCTCCTACGAGCAGTACTTC.

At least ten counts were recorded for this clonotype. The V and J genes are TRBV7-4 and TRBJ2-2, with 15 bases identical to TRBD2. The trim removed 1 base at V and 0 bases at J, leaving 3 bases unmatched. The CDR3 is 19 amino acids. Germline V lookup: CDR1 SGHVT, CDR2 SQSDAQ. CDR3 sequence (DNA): TGTGCCAGCAGCTTAGTGGGACTAGCGGGAGGTCCGAACACCGGGGAGCTGTTTTTT. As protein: CASSLVGLAGGPNTGELFF.

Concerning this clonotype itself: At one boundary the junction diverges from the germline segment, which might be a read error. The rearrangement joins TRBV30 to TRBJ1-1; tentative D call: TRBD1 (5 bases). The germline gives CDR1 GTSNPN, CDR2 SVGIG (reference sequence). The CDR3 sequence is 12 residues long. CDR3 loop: CSWSGGNTKAFF. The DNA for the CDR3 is TGTTCCTGGAGTGGGGGGAACACTAAAGCTTTCTTT.

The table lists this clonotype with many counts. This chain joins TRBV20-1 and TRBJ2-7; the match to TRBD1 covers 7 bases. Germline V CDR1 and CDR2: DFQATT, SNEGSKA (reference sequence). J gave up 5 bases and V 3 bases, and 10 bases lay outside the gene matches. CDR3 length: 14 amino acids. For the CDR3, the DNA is TGCAGTGCTAGCGAATCGGGACAGCCCGACGAGCAGTACTTC. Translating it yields CSASESGQPDEQYF.

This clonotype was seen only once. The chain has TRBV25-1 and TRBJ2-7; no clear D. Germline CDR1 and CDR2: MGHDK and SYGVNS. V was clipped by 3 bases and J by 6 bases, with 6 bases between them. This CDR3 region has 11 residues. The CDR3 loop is CASSEATEQYF. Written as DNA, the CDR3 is TGTGCCAGCAGTGAGGCAACCGAGCAGTACTTC.

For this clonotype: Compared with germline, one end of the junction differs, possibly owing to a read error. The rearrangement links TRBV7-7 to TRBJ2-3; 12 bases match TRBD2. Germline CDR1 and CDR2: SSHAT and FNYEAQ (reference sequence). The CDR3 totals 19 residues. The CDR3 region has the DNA TGTGCTAGCAGTGAAGGACTAGCGGGAAAGGGGGGACACACAGATACGCAGTATTTT. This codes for CASSEGLAGKGGHTDTQYF.

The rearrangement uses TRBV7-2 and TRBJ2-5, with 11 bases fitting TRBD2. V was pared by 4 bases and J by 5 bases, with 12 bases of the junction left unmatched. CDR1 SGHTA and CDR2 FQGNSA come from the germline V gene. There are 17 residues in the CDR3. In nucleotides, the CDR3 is TGTGCCAGCAGCTCGTCGTCACTAGCGGGAGTGATGGAGACCCAGTACTTC. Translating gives CASSSSSLAGVMETQYF.

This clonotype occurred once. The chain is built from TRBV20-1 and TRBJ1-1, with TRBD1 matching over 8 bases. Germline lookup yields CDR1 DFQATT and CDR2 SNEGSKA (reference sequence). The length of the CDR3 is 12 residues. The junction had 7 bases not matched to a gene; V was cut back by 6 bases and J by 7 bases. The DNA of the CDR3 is TGCAGTGCGTCTTACAGGGGGGATGAAGCTTTCTTT. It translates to CSASYRGDEAFF.

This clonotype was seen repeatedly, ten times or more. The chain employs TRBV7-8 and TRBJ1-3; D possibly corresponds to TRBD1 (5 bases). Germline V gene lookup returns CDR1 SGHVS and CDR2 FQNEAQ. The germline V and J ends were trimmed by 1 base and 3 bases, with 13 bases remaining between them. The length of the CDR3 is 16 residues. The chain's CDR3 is CASSLGTGLGGNTIYF. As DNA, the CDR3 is TGTGCCAGCAGCTTAGGAACGGGACTGGGTGGAAACACCATATATTTT.

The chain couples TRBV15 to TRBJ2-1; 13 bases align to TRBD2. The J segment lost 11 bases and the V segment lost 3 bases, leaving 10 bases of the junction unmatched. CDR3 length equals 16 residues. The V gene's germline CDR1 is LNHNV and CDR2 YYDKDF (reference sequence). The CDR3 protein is CATSSYPTSGRAQQFF. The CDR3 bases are TGTGCCACCAGCAGTTACCCCACTAGCGGGAGGGCCCAGCAGTTCTTC.

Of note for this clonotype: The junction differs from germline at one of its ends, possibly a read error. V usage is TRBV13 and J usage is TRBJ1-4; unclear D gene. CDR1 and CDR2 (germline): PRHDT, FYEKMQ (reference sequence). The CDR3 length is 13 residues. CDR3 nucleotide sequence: TGTGGCAGCACATGGGGAAGGAATGAAAAACTGTTTTTT. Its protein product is CGSTWGRNEKLFF. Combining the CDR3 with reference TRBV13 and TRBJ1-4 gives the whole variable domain AAGVIQSPRHLIKEKRETATLKCYPIPRHDTVYWYQQGPGQDPQFLISFYEKMQSDKGSIPDRFSAQQFSDYHSELNMSSLELGDSALYFCGSTWGRNEKLFFGSGTQLSVL.

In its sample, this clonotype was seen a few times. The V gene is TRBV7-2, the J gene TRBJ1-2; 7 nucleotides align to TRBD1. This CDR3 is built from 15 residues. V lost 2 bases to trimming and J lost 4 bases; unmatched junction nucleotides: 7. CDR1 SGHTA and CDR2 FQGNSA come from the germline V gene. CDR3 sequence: CASSLQGVDGYGYTF. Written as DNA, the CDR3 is TGTGCCAGCAGCTTACAGGGGGTAGATGGCTATGGCTACACCTTC.

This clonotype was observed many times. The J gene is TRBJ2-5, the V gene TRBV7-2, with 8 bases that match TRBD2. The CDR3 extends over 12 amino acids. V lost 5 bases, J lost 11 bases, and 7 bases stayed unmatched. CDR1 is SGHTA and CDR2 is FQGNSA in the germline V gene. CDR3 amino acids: CASSPAGLVQYF. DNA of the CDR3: TGTGCCAGCAGCCCGGCGGGACTAGTGCAGTACTTC.

The CDR3, as DNA: TGTGCCAGCAGCCTACCCGGGAGGGCCGGGAATGAGCAGTTCTTC. This sequence encodes CASSLPGRAGNEQFF. The gene calls are TRBV7-9 and TRBJ2-1; 8 bases are a match to TRBD2. The CDR3 length is 15 residues. Trimming at V came to 5 bases and at J to 7 bases, leaving 10 bases not matched to a gene. In germline, CDR1 is SEHNR, CDR2 FQNEAQ (reference sequence).

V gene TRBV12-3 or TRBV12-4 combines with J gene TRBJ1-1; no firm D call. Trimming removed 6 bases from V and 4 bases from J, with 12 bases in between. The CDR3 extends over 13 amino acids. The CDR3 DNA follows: TGTGCCAGCAGATTTCAGGAGGTCACTGAAGCTTTCTTT. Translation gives CASRFQEVTEAFF.

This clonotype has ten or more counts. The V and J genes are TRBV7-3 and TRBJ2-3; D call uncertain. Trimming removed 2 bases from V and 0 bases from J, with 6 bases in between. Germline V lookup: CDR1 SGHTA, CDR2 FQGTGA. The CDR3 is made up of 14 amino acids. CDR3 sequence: CASSLGRSTDTQYF. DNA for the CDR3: TGTGCCAGCAGCTTAGGGCGGAGCACAGATACGCAGTATTTT. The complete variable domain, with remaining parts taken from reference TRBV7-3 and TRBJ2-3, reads GAGVSQTPSNKVTEKGKYVELRCDPISGHTALYWYRQSLGQGPEFLIYFQGTGAADDSGLPNDRFFAVRPEGSVSTLKIQRTERGDSAVYLCASSLGRSTDTQYFGPGTRLTVL.

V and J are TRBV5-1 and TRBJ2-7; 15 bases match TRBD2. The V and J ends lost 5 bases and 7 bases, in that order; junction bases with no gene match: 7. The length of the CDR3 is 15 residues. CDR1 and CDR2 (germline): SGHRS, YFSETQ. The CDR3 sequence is CASSPGLAGGSEQYF. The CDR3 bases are TGCGCCAGCAGTCCGGGACTAGCGGGAGGAAGTGAGCAGTACTTC.

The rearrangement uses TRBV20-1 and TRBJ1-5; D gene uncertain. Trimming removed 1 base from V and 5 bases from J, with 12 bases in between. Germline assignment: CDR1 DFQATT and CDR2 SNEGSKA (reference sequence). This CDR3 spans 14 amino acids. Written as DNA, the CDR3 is TGCAGTGCTAGAGTCCCGGCCGGGGATCAGCCCCAGCATTTT. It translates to CSARVPAGDQPQHF.

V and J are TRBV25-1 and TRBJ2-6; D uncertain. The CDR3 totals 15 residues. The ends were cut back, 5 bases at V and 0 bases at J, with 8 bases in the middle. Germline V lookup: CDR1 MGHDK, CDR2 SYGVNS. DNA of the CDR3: TGTGCCAGCAGTCCCGGTTACTCTGGGGCCAACGTCCTGACTTTC. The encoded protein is CASSPGYSGANVLTF.